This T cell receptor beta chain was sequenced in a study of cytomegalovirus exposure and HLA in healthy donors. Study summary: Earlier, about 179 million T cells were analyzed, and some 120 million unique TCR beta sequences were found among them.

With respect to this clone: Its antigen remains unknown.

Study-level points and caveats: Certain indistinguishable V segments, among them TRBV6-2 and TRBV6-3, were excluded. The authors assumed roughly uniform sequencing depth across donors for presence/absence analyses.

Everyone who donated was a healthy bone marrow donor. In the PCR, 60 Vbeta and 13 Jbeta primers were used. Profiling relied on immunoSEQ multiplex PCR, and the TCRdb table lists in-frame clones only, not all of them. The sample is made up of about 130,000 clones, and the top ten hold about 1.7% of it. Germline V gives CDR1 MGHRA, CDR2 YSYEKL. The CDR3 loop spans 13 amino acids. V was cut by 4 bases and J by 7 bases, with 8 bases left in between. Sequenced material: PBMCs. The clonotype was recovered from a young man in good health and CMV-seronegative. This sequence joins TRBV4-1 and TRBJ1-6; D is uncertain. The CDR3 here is CASSPRQNSPLHF. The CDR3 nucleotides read TGCGCCAGCAGCCCCCGACAAAATTCACCCCTCCACTTT.